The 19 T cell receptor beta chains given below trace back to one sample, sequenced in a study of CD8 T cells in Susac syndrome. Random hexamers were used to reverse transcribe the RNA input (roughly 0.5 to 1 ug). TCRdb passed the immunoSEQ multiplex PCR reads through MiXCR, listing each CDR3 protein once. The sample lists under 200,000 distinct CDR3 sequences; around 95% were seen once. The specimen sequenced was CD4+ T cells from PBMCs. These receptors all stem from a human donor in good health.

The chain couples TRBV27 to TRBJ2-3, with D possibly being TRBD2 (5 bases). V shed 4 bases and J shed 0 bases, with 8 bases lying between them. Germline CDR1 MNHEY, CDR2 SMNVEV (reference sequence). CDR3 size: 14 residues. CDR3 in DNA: TGTGCCAGCAGTTCGGACTTTAGCACAGATACGCAGTATTTT. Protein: CASSSDFSTDTQYF.

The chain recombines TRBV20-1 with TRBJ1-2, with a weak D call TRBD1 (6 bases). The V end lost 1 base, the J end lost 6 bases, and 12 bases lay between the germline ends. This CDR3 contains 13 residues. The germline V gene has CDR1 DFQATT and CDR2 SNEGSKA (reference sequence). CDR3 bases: TGCAGTGCTAGAGGGGGGGCGCAGGATGGCTACACCTTC. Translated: CSARGGAQDGYTF.

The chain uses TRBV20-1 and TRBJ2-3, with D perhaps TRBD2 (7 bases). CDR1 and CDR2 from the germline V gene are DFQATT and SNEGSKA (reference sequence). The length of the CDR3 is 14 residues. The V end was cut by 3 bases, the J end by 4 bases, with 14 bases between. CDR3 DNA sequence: TGCAGTGCTAGGAAACTAGGGGGGGCAGATACGCAGTATTTT. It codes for CSARKLGGADTQYF.

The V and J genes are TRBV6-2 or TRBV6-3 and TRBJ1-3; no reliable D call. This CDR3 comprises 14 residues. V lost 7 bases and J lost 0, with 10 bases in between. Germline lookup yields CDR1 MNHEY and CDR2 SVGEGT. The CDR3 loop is CASMTRSSGNTIYF. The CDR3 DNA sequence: TGTGCCAGCATGACACGGAGCTCTGGAAACACCATATATTTT.

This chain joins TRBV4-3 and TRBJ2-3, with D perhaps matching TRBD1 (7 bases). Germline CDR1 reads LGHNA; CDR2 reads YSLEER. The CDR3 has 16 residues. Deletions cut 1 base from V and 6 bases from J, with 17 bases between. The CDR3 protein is CASSQGLGGGSDTQYF. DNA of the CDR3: TGCGCCAGCAGCCAAGGTTTAGGAGGGGGCTCGGATACGCAGTATTTT.

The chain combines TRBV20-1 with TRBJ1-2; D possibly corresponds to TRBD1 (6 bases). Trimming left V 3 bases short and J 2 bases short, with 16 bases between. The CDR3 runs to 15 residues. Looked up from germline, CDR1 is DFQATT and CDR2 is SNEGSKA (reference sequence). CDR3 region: CSASGDTSLNYGYTF. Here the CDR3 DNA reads TGCAGTGCTAGCGGGGACACCTCTTTGAACTATGGCTACACCTTC.

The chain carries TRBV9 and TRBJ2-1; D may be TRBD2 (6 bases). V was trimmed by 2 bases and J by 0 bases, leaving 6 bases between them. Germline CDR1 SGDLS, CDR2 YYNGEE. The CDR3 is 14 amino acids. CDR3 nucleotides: TGTGCCAGCAGCGTGGGGGGCTCCTACAATGAGCAGTTCTTC. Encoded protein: CASSVGGSYNEQFF.

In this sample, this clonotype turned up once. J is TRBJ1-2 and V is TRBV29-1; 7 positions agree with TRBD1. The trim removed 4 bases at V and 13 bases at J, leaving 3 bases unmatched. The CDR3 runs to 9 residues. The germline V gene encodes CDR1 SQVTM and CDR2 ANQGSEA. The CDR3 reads CSVGQGFTF. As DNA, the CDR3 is TGCAGCGTTGGACAGGGTTTCACCTTC.

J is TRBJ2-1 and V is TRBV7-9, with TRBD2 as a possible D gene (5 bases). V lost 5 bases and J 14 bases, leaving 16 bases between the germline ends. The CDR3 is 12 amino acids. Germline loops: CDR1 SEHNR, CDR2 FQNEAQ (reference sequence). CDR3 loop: CASSPNVASEFF. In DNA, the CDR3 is TGTGCCAGCAGCCCCAACGTAGCGAGCGAGTTCTTC.

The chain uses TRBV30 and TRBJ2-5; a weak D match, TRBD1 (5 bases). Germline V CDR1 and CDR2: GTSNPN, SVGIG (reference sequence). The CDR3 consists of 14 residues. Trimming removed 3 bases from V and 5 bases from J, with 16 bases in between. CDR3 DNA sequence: TGTGCCTGGAGACTCCCCCCAGGGTTGGAGACCCAGTACTTC. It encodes CAWRLPPGLETQYF. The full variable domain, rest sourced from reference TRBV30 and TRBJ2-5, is SQTIHQWPATLVQPVGSPLSLECTVEGTSNPNLYWYRQAAGRGLQLLFYSVGIGQISSEVPQNLSASRPQDRQFILSSKKLLLSDSGFYLCAWRLPPGLETQYFGPGTRLLVL.

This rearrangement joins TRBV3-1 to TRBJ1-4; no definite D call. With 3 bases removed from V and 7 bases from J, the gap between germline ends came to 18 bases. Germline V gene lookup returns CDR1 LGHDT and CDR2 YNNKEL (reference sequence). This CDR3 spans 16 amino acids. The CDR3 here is CASSHTGNLRGEKLFF. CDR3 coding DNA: TGTGCCAGCAGCCACACCGGGAACCTCCGGGGTGAAAAACTGTTTTTT.

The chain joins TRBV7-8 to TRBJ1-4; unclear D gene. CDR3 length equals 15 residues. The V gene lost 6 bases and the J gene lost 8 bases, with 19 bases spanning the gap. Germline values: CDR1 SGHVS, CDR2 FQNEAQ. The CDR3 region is CASSPFQWQGEKLFF. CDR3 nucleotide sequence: TGTGCCAGCAGTCCCTTTCAATGGCAAGGCGAAAAACTGTTTTTT.

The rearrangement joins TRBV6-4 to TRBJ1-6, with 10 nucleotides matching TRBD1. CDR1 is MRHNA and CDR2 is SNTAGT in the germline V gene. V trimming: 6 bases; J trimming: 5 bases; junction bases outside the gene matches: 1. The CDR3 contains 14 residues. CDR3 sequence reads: CASRGTGDNSPLHF. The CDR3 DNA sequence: TGTGCCAGCAGGGGGACAGGGGATAATTCACCCCTCCACTTT.

CDR3 sequence reads: CSVRAAGGLSYEQYF. DNA for the CDR3: TGCAGCGTTCGGGCGGCGGGGGGGCTTTCCTACGAGCAGTACTTC. V and J are TRBV29-1 and TRBJ2-7; 9 bases align to TRBD2. Germline values: CDR1 SQVTM, CDR2 ANQGSEA. V shed 5 bases and J 1 base; nucleotides not matched to a gene: 9. The CDR3 consists of 15 residues.

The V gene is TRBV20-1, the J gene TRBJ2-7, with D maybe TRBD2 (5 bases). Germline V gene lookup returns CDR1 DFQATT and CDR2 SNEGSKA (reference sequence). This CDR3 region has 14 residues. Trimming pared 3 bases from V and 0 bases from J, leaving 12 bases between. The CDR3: CSASSRGLSYEQYF. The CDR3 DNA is TGCAGTGCTAGCTCGCGCGGGCTCTCCTACGAGCAGTACTTC.

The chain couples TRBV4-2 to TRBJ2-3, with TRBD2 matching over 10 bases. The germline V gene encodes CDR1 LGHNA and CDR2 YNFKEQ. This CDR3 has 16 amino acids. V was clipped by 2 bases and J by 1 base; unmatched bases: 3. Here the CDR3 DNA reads TGTGCCAGCAGCCAATCCCTAGCGGGGGGCACAGATACGCAGTATTTT. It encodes CASSQSLAGGTDTQYF.

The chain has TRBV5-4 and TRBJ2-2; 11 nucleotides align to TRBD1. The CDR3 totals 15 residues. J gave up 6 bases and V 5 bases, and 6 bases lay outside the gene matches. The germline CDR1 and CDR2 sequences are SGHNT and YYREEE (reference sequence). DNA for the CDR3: TGTGCCAGCAGAGCCGGGACAGGGGGAGCCGGGGAGCTGTTTTTT. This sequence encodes CASRAGTGGAGELFF.

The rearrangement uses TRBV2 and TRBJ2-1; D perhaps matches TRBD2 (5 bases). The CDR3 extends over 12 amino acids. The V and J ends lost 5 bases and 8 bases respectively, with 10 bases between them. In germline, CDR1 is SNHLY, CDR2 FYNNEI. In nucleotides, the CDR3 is TGTGCCAGCAGTCGGGGTTTCGATGAGCAGTTCTTC. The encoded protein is CASSRGFDEQFF.

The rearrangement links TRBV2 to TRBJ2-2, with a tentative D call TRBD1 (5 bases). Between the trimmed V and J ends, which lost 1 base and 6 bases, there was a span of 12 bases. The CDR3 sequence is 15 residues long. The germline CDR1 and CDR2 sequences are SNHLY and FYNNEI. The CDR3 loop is CASSEGGSNPGELFF. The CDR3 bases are TGTGCCAGCAGTGAAGGGGGCAGTAACCCCGGGGAGCTGTTTTTT.